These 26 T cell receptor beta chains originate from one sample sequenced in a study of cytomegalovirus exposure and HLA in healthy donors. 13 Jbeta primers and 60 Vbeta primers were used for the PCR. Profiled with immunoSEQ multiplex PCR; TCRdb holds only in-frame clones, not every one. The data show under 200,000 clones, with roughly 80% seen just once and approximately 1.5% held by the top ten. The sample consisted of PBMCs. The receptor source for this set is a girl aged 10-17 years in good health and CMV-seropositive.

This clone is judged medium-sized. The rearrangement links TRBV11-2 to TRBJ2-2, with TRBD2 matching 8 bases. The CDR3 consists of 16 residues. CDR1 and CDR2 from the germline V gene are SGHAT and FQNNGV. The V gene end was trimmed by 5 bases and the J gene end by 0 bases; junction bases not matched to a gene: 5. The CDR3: CASSVIAGTNTGELFF. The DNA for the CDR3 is TGTGCCAGCAGCGTAATAGCGGGGACGAACACCGGGGAGCTGTTTTTT.

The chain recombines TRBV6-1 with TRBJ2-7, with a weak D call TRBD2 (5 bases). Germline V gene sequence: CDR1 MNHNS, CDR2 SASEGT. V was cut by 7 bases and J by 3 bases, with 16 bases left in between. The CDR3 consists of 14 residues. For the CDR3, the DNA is TGTGCCAGCAACCCCGGCGAGCGGAACTACGAGCAGTACTTC. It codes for CASNPGERNYEQYF.

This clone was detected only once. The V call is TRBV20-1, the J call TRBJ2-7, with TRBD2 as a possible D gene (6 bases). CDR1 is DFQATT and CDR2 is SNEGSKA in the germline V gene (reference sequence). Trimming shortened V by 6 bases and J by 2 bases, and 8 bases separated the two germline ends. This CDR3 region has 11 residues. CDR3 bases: TGCAGTGCCGGGAGCACCTACGAGCAGTACTTC. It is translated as CSAGSTYEQYF.

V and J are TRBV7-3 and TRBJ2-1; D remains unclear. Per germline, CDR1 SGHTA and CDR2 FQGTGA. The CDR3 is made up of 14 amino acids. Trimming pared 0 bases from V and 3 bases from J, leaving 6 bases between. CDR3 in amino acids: CASSLTSDYNEQFF. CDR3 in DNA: TGTGCCAGCAGCTTAACTTCAGACTACAATGAGCAGTTCTTC. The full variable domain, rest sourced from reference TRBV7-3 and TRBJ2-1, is GAGVSQTPSNKVTEKGKYVELRCDPISGHTALYWYRQSLGQGPEFLIYFQGTGAADDSGLPNDRFFAVRPEGSVSTLKIQRTERGDSAVYLCASSLTSDYNEQFFGPGTRLTVL.

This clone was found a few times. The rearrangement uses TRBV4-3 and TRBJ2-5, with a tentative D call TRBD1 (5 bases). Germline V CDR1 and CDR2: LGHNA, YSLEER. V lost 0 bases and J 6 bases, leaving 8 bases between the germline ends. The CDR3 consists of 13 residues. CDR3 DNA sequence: TGCGCCAGCAGCCAAGACAGGGAACAGACCCAGTACTTC. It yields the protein CASSQDREQTQYF.

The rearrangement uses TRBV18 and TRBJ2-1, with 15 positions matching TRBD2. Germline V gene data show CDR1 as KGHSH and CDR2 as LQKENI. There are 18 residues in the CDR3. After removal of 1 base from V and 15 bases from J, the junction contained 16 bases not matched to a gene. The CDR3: CASSPQGPGGTSGRSPFF. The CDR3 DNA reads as TGTGCCAGCTCACCACAAGGACCCGGTGGGACTAGCGGGAGGTCACCGTTCTTC.

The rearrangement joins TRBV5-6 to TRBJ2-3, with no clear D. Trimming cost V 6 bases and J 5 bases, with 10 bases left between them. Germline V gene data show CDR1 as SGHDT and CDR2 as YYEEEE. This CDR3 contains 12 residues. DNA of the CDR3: TGTGCCAGCATCGCACGGAGAGATACGCAGTATTTT. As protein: CASIARRDTQYF.

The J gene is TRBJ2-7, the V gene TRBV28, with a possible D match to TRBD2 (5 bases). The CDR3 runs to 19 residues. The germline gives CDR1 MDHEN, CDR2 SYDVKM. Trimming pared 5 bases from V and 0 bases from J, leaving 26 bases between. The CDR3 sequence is CASSPSITKRAVNSYEQYF. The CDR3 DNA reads TGTGCCAGCAGTCCATCGATTACCAAGAGGGCGGTGAACTCCTACGAGCAGTACTTC.

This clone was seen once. The chain's CDR3 is CASSFSRLARNTEAFF. Written as DNA, the CDR3 is TGTGCCAGCAGTTTCTCTCGCCTGGCCCGGAACACTGAAGCTTTCTTT. The chain joins TRBV28 to TRBJ1-1, with no clear D. V dropped 3 bases and J dropped 1 base, with 15 bases sitting between them. The V gene's germline CDR1 is MDHEN and CDR2 SYDVKM. This CDR3 spans 16 amino acids.

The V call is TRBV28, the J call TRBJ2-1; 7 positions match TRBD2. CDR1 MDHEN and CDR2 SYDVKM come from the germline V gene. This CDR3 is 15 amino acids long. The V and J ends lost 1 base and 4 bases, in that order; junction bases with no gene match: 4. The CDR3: CASSLLRETYNEQFF. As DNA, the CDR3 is TGTGCCAGCAGTTTATTGCGGGAGACTTACAATGAGCAGTTCTTC.

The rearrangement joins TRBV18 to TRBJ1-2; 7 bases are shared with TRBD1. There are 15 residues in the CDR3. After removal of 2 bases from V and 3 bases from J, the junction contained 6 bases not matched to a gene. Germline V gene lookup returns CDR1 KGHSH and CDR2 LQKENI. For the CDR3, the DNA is TGTGCCAGCTCACCATTCACAGGGGAAGACTATGGCTACACCTTC. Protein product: CASSPFTGEDYGYTF.

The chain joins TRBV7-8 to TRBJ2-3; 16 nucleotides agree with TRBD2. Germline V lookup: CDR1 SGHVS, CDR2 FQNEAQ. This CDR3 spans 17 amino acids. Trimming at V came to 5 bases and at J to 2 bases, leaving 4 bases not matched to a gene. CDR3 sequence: CASSTGLAGGPTDTQYF. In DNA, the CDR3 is TGTGCCAGCAGCACGGGACTAGCGGGGGGGCCCACAGATACGCAGTATTTT.

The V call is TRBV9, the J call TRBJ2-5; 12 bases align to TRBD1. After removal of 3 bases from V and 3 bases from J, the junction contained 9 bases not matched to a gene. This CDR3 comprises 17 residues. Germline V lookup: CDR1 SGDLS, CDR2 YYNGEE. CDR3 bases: TGTGCCAGCAGCGGGGGGGCGGGGACAGGGGGCGAAGAGACCCAGTACTTC. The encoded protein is CASSGGAGTGGEETQYF.

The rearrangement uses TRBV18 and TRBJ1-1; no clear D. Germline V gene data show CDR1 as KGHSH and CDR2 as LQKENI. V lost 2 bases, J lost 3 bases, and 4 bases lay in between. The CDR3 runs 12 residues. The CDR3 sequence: CASSPSDTEAFF. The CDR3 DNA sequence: TGTGCCAGCTCACCATCTGACACTGAAGCTTTCTTT.

The CDR3 sequence: CAGSIAGGPRGDTQYF. The CDR3, as DNA: TGTGCCGGCTCGATAGCGGGGGGGCCACGTGGAGATACGCAGTATTTT. This chain joins TRBV2 and TRBJ2-3, with 11 bases lining up with TRBD2. Trimming cost V 11 bases and J 5 bases; bases outside gene matches: 15. This CDR3 is built from 16 residues. Germline V gene data show CDR1 as SNHLY and CDR2 as FYNNEI.

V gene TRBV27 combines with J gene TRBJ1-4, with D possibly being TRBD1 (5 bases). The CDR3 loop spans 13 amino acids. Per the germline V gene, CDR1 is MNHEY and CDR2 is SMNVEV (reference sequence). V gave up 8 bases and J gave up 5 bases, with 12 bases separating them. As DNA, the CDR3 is TGTGCCAGCTCCCGACAGATCAATGAAAAACTGTTTTTT. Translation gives CASSRQINEKLFF.

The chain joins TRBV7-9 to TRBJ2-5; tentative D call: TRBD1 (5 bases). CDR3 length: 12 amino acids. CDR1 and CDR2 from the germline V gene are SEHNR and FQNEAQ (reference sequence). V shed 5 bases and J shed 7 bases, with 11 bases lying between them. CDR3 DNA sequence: TGTGCCAGCAGCGGAAAAAGGGGGACCCAGTACTTC. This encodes CASSGKRGTQYF.

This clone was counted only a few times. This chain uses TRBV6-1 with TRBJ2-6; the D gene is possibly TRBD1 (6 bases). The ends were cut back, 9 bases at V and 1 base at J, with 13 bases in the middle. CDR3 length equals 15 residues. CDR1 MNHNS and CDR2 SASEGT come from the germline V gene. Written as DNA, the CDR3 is TGTGCCAGTCACCGAACAGGGTCTGGGGCCAACGTCCTGACTTTC. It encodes CASHRTGSGANVLTF.

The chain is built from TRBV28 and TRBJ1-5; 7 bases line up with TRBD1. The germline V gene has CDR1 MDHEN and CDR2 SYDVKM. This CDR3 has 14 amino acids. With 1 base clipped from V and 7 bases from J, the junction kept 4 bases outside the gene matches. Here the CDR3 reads CASSLLSRGQPQHF. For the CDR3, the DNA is TGTGCCAGCAGTTTATTGTCCAGGGGGCAGCCCCAGCATTTT.

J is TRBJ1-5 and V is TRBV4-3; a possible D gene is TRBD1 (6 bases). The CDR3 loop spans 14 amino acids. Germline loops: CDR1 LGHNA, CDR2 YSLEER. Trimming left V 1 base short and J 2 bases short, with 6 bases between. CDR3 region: CASSQGTGNQPQHF. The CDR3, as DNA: TGCGCCAGCAGCCAAGGGACAGGCAATCAGCCCCAGCATTTT.

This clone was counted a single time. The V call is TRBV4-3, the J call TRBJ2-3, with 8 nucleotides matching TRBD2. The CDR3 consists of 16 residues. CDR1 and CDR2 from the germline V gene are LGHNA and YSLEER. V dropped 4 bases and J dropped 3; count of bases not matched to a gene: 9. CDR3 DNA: TGCGCCAGCAGCCTTGCGGGGGGCGGGTGGACAGATACGCAGTATTTT. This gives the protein CASSLAGGGWTDTQYF.

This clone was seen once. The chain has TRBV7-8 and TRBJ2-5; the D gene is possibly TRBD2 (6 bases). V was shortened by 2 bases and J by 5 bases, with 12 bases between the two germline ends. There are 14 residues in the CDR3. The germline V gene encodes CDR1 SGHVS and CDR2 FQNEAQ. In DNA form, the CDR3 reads TGTGCCAGCAGCTTAAGGCTAGCGATCGAGACCCAGTACTTC. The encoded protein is CASSLRLAIETQYF. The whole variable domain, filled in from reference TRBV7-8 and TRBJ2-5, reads GAGVSQSPRYKVAKRGQDVALRCDPISGHVSLFWYQQALGQGPEFLTYFQNEAQLDKSGLPSDRFFAERPEGSVSTLKIQRTQQEDSAVYLCASSLRLAIETQYFGPGTRLLVL.

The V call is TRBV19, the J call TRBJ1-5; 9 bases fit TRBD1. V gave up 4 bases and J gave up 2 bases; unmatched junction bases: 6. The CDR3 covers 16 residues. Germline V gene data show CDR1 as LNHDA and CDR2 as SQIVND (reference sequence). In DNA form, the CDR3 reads TGTGCCAGTAGTACCCACAGGGGGCGCGGCAATCAGCCCCAGCATTTT. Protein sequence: CASSTHRGRGNQPQHF.

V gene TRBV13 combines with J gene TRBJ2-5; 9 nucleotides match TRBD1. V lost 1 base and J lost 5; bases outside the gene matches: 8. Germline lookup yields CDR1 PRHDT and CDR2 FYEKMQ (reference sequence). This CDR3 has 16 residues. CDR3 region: CASSLVLGQGDETQYF. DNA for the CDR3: TGTGCCAGCAGCTTAGTGCTGGGACAGGGCGACGAGACCCAGTACTTC. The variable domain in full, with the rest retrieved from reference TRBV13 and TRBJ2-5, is AAGVIQSPRHLIKEKRETATLKCYPIPRHDTVYWYQQGPGQDPQFLISFYEKMQSDKGSIPDRFSAQQFSDYHSELNMSSLELGDSALYFCASSLVLGQGDETQYFGPGTRLLVL.

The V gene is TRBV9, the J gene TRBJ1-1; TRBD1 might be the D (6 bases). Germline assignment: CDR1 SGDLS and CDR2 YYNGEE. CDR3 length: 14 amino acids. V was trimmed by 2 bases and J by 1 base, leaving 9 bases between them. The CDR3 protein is CASSVGGRNTEAFF. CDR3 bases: TGTGCCAGCAGCGTTGGGGGCCGGAACACTGAAGCTTTCTTT. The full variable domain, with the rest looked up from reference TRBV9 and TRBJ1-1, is DSGVTQTPKHLITATGQRVTLRCSPRSGDLSVYWYQQSLDQGLQFLIQYYNGEERAKGNILERFSAQQFPDLHSELNLSSLELGDSALYFCASSVGGRNTEAFFGQGTRLTVV.

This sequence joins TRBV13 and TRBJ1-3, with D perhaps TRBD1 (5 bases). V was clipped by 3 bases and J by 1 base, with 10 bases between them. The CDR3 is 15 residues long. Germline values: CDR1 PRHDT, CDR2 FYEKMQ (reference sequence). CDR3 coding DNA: TGTGCCAGCAGCTTGAGGGAGGGGTCTGGAAACACCATATATTTT. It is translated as CASSLREGSGNTIYF.